The entry below describes one T cell receptor beta chain. Its specificity is not known. Trimming at V came to 4 bases and at J to 4 bases, leaving 7 bases not matched to a gene. Germline-derived CDR1 and CDR2 are MNHEY and SVGEGT. This CDR3 contains 15 residues. This sample is drawn from a study of blood T cells in healthy people across ages. Then a second PCR, running roughly 7 to 11 cycles, was carried out with a sample-barcoded 5' primer and a J-beta primer mix. The yield of each sample was at least 2.5 million CDR3-containing paired-end reads. From the 5' RACE reads, TCRdb called clonotypes with MiXCR, one entry per CDR3 protein. The table includes approximately 810,000 distinct CDR3 sequences, under 40% detected once. Overall study findings and caveats: The long-lived group displayed more naive CD4+ cells, plus higher diversity, than the aged donors did. Bulk PBMC profiling left naive and antigen-experienced comparisons inconclusive.

This chain joins TRBV6-2 or TRBV6-3 and TRBJ1-1; 9 bases fit TRBD1. The sequence was collected from a man aged 18-30 years in good health. Input material: blood. The DNA for the CDR3 is TGTGCCAGCAGTTCGTCCCGGGACAGGGTCACTGAAGCTTTCTTT. Protein product: CASSSSRDRVTEAFF.